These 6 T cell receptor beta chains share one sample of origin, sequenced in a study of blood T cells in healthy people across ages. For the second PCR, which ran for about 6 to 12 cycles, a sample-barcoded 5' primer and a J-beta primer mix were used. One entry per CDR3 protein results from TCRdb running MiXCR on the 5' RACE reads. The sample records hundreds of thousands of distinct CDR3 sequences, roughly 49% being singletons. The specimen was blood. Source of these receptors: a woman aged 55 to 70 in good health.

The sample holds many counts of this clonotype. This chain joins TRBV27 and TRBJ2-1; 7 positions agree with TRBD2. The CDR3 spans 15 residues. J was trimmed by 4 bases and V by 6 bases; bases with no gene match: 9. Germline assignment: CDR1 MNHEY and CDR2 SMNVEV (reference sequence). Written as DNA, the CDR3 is TGTGCCAGCAGAGGAGGCGGGAGTTTTTACAATGAGCAGTTCTTC. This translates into CASRGGGSFYNEQFF.

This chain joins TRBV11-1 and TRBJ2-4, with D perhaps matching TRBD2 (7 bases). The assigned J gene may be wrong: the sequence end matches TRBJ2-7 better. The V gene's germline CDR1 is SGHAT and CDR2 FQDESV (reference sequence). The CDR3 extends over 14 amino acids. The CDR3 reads CASSFGGASHEQYF. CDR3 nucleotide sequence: TGTGCCAGCAGCTTTGGGGGGGCGTCCCACGAGCAGTACTTC.

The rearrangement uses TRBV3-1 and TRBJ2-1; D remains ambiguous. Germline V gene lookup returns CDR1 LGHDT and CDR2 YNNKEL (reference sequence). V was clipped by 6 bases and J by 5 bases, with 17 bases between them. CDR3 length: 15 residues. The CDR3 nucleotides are TGTGCCAGCAGTCCAAGCATCTTCAGGAACAATGAGCAGTTCTTC. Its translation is CASSPSIFRNNEQFF.

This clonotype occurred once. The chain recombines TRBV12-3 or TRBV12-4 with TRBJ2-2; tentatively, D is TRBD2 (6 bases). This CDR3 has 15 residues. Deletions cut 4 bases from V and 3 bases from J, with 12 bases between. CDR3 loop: CASSSGTRYTGELFF. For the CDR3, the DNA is TGTGCCAGCAGTTCCGGGACTCGCTACACCGGGGAGCTGTTTTTT.

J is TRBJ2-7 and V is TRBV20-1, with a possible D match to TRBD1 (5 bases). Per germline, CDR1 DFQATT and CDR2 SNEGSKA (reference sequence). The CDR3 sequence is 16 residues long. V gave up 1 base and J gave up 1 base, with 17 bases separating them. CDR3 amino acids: CSARAMHRPRSYEQYF. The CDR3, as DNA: TGCAGTGCTAGAGCCATGCACAGGCCCCGATCCTACGAGCAGTACTTC.

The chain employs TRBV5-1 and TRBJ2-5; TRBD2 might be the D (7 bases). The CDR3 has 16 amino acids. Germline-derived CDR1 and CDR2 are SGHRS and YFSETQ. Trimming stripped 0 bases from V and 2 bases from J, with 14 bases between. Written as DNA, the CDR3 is TGCGCCAGCAGCTTGGTCGGGGGGCTAGGACAAGAGACCCAGTACTTC. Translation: CASSLVGGLGQETQYF.